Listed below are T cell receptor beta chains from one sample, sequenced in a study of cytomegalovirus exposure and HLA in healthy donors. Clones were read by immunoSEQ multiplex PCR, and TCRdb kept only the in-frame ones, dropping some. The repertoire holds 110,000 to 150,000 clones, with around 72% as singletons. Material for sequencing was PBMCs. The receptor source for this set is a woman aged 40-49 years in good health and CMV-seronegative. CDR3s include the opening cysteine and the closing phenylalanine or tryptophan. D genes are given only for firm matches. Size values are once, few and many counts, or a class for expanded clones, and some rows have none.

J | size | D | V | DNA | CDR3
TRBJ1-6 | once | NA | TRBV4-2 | TGTGCCAGCAGCCAGGAACAGGGAAATTCACCCCTCCACTTT | CASSQEQGNSPLHF
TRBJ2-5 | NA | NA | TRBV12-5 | TGTGCTAGTGGCCCTTCTTTGGAGACCCAGTACTTC | CASGPSLETQYF
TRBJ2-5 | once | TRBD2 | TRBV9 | TGTGCCAGCAGCGTAGAGAGCGGGGGAAGAGGAGAGACCCAGTACTTC | CASSVESGGRGETQYF
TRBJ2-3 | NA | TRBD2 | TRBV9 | TGTGCCAGCAGCGATAGCGGGGGGTACACAGATACGCAGTATTTT | CASSDSGGYTDTQYF
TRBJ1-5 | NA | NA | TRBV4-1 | TGCGCCAGCAGCCAAGGGTTTTTGGCGGGACAGCCCCAGCATTTT | CASSQGFLAGQPQHF
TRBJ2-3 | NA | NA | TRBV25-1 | TGTGCCAGCAGTGCAGACACAGATACGCAGTATTTT | CASSADTDTQYF
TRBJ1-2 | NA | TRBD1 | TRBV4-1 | TGCGCCAGCAGCCTAGTTCAGGGACAGGGGAGGGGCTACACCTTC | CASSLVQGQGRGYTF
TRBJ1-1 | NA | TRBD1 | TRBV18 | TGTGCCAGCTCATCTTCCGGGACAGGGACCAACACTGAAGCTTTCTTT | CASSSSGTGTNTEAFF
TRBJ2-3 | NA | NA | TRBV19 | TGTGCCAGTATCCCCCCCGACAGGACAGATACGCAGTATTTT | CASIPPDRTDTQYF
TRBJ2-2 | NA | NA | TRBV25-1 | TGTGCCAGCAGGGACAGCGACGCGAACACCGGGGAGCTGTTTTTT | CASRDSDANTGELFF
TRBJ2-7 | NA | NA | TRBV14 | TGTGCCAGCAGCCAGGATGTGGGGGCCAAGTCCTACGAGCAGTACTTC | CASSQDVGAKSYEQYF
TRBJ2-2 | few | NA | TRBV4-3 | TGCGCCAGCAGCCAAGCCGCGGGGAGAGGGGAGCTGTTTTTT | CASSQAAGRGELFF
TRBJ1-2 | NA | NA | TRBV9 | TGTGCCAGCAGCGTAGAGGGGGGGCTATGGGATGGCTACACCTTC | CASSVEGGLWDGYTF
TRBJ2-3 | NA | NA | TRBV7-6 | TGTGCCAGCAGCCCCCTCCCCGTCACAGATACGCAGTATTTT | CASSPLPVTDTQYF
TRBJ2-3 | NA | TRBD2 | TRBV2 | TGTGCCAGCAGTGGTAGCGGGGGGGACGGAGATACGCAGTATTTT | CASSGSGGDGDTQYF
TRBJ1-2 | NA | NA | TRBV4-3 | TGCGCCAGCAGCCAAGTGGGCTGGGGAGAAGGCTACACCTTC | CASSQVGWGEGYTF
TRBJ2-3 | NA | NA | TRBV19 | TGTGCCAGCACCCGACAGCACGCTAGCACAGATACGCAGTATTTT | CASTRQHASTDTQYF
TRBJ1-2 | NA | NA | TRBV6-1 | TGTGCGGTTCTTCCAGGGATGATTAACTATGGCTACACCTTC | CAVLPGMINYGYTF
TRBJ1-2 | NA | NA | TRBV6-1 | TGTGCCAGCAGGGCCCCTAACTATGGCTACACCTTC | CASRAPNYGYTF
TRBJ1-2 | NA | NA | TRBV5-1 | TGCGCCAGCAGCCGCAACAGGGTTTCGGATGGCTACACCTTC | CASSRNRVSDGYTF
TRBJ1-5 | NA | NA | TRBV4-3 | TGCGCCAGCAGCGAGTCGCGGGGAAGCAATCAGCCCCAGCATTTT | CASSESRGSNQPQHF
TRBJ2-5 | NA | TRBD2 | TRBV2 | TGTGCCAGCACCCAGACTAGCGGGGGAAGAGAGACCCAGTACTTC | CASTQTSGGRETQYF
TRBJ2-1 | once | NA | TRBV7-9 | TGTGCCAGCAGCCTAAGAGCGGCGCTTCTCTCCTACAATGAGCAGTTCTTC | CASSLRAALLSYNEQFF
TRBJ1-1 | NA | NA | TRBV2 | TGTGCCAGCAGTGTAAGACAGCTGAACACTGAAGCTTTCTTT | CASSVRQLNTEAFF
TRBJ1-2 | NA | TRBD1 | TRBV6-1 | TGTGCCAGCAGTGAATGGTGGTTGGACAGGGAGGATGGCTACACCTTC | CASSEWWLDREDGYTF
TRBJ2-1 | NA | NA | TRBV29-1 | TGCAGCGTTGCGTACCGGCAGGGATTGGACCAGTTCTTC | CSVAYRQGLDQFF
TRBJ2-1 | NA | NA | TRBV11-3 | TGTGCCAGCAGCTCGGGCAATGAGCAGTTCTTC | CASSSGNEQFF
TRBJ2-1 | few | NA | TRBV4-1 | TGCGCCAGCAGCCAAGATCTTTACAATGAGCAGTTCTTC | CASSQDLYNEQFF
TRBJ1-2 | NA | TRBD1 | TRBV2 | TGTGCCAGCAGCGCTCTTTATGGGACAGGGAATACTTATGGCTACACCTTC | CASSALYGTGNTYGYTF
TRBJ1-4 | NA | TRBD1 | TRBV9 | TGTGCCAGCAGCGTAGGCTTTCGGGACAGCCACTTAACTAATGAAAAACTGTTTTTT | CASSVGFRDSHLTNEKLFF
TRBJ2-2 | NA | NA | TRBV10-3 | TGTGCCATTGAGCGGTCCGGGGAGCTGTTTTTT | CAIERSGELFF
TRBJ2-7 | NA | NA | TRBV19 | TGTGCCAGTAGTAAATCCCTCGGCAGGGGCTACGAGCAGTACTTC | CASSKSLGRGYEQYF
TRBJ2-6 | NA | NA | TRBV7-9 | TGTGCCAGCAGCCCAGGACTGAGGGCCAACGTCCTGACTTTC | CASSPGLRANVLTF
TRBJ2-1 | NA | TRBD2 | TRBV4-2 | TGTGCCAGCAGCCAAGGGGGACTAGCGGGGTACAATGAGCAGTTCTTC | CASSQGGLAGYNEQFF
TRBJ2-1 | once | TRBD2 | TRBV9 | TGTGCCAGCAGCGGGGGACTAGCGGGGGGTGAAGAAAGCTCCTACAATGAGCAGTTCTTC | CASSGGLAGGEESSYNEQFF
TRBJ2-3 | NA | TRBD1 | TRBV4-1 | TGCGCCAGCAGCCCTTCCGGGACAGGGGCAGATACGCAGTATTTT | CASSPSGTGADTQYF
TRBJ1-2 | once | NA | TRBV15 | TGTGCCACCAGCAGAGATAAAACAGGGTATGGCTACACCTTC | CATSRDKTGYGYTF
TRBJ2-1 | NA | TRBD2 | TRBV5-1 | TGCGCCAGCAGCTCAACTAGCGTAAGCAATGAGCAGTTCTTC | CASSSTSVSNEQFF
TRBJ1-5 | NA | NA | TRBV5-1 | TGCGCCAGCAGCTTGGTCCCCGGGCCGGGGAGCAATCAGCCCCAGCATTTT | CASSLVPGPGSNQPQHF
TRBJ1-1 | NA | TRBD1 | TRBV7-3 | TGTGCCAGCAGCCCCCAGGGGGCGCGGACTGAAGCTTTCTTT | CASSPQGARTEAFF
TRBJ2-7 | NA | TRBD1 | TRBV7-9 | TGTGCCAGCAGCTTAAGGAGGTCGGTGGACAGGGGCGACGAGCAGTACTTC | CASSLRRSVDRGDEQYF
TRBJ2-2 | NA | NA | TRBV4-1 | TGCGCCAGCAGCCAAGTCCTTGGGCGAACAAAGAACACCGGGGAGCTGTTTTTT | CASSQVLGRTKNTGELFF
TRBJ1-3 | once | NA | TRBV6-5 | TGTGCCAGCAGCCCGACAACCTTCTCTGGGAACACCATATATTTT | CASSPTTFSGNTIYF
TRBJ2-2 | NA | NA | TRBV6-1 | TGTGCCAGCAGTGAAGCGGGGGAGGCCGGGGAGCTGTTTTTT | CASSEAGEAGELFF
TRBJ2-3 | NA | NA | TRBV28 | TGTGCCAGCAGTTTAACCACTAGCACAGATACGCAGTATTTT | CASSLTTSTDTQYF
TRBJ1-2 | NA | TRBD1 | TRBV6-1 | TGTGCCAGCCAGGGACAGTTTAACTATGGCTACACCTTC | CASQGQFNYGYTF
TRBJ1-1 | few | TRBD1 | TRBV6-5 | TGTGCCAGCAGTTCCGGACAGGGGAACACTGAAGCTTTCTTT | CASSSGQGNTEAFF
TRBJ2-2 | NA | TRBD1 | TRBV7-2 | TGTGCCAGCAGCTTTTCCGGGACAGGGTACACCGGGGAGCTGTTTTTT | CASSFSGTGYTGELFF
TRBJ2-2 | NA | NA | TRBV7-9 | TGTGCCAGCAGCCCCGGTGGGGGCCTGGGCGGGGAGCTGTTTTTT | CASSPGGGLGGELFF
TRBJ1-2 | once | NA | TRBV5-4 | TGTGCCAGCAGCTTGGGACAGGATGGCTACACCTTC | CASSLGQDGYTF
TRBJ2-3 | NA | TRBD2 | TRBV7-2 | TGTGCCAGCAGCACGAGCGGGGGGGCAGATACGCAGTATTTT | CASSTSGGADTQYF
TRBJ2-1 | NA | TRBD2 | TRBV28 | TGTGCCAGCAGTTTAGGGGGGGAGGATGAGCAGTTCTTC | CASSLGGEDEQFF
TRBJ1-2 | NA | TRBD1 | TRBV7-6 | TGTGCCAGCAGTTCCAAGGGGGCCCCTTCCTATGGCTACACCTTC | CASSSKGAPSYGYTF